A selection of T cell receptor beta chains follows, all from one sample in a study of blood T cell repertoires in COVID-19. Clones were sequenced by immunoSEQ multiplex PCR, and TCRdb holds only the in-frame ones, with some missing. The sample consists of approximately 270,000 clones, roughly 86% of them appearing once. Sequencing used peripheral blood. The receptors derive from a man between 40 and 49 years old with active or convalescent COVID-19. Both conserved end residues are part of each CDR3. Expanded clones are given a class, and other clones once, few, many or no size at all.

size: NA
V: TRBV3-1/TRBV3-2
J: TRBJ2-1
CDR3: CASSQDTLGGSYNEQFF

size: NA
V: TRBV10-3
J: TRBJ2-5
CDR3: CSGSGGPQETQYF

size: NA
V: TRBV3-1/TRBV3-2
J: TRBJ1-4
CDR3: CASSQGREKLFF

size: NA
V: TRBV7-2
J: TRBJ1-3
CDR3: CASSLGEGSGNTIYF

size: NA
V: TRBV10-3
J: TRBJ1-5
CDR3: CAISEPGNQPQHF

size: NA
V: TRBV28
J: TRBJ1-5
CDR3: CATGYRYQPQHF

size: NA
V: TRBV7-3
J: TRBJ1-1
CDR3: CASSFSSVTEAFF

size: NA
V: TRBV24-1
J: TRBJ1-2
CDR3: CATSDERVEIYGYTF

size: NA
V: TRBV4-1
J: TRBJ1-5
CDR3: CASSPSGGINQPQHF

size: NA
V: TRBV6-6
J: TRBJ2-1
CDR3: CASSGYARGSYNEQFF

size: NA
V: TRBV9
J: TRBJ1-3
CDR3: CASSVESGQGAGNTIYF

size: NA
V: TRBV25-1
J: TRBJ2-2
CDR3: CASKPGLGAPGELFF

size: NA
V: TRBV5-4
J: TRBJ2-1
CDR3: CASSLEGRRAEQFF

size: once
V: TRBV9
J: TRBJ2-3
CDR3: CASSVVPTSGGIDTQYF

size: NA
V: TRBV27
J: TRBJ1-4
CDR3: CASSSSWGRGEKLFF

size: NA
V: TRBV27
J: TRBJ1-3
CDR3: CASSLASGSGNTIYF

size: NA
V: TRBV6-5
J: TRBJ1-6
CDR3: CATPGAYKLTPLHF

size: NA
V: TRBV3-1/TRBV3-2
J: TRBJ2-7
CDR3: CASSRGGGDGPYEQYF

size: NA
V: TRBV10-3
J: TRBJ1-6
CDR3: CAISGGGSLHF

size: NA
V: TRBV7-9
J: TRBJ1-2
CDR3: CASSADRGLLLF

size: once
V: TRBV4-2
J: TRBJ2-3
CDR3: CASSQERGGPDTQYF

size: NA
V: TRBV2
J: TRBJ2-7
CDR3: CASSSGLAMDEQYF